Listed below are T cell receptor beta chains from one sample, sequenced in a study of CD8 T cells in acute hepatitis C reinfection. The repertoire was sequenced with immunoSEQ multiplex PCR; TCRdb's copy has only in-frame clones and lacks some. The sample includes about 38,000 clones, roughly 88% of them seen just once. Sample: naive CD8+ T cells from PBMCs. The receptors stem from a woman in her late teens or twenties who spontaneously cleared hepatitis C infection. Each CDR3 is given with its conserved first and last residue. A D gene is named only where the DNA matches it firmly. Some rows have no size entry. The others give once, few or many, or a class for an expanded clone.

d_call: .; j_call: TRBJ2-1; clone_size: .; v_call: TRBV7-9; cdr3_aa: CASSLERSAYNEQFF; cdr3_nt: TGTGCCAGCAGCTTGGAGCGGTCCGCCTACAATGAGCAGTTCTTC
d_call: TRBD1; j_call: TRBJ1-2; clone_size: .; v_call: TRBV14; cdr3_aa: CASSQVFGTGIYGYTF; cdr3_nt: TGTGCCAGCAGCCAGGTTTTTGGGACAGGGATTTATGGCTACACCTTC
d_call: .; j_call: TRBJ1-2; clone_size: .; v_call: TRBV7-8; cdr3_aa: CASSPRQVLGQSTPF; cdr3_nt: TGTGCCAGCAGCCCACGACAGGTTCTTGGCCAAAGTACGCCATTC
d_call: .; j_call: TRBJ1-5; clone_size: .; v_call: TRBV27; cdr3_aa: CASSLTTSNQPQHF; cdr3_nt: TGTGCCAGCAGTCTAACAACTAGCAATCAGCCCCAGCATTTT
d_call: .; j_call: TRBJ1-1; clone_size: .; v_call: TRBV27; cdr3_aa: CASNDGGTRTEAFF; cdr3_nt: TGTGCCAGCAATGACGGGGGCACGAGGACTGAAGCTTTCTTT
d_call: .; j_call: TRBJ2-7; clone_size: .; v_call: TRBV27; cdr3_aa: CASSLRDPGNSYEQYF; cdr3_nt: TGTGCCAGCAGTTTACGGGACCCGGGGAACTCCTACGAGCAGTACTTC
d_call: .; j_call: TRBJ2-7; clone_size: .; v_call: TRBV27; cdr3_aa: CASSKPMTDSLNEQYF; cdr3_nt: TGTGCCAGCAGCAAGCCAATGACAGATTCCCTAAACGAGCAGTACTTC
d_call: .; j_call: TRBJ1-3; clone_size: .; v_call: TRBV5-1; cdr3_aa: CASSGLEGNTIYF; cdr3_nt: TGCGCCAGCAGCGGACTGGAAGGAAACACCATATATTTT
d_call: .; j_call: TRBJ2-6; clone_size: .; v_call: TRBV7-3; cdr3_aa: CASSGPGQGPDGILTF; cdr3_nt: TGTGCCAGCAGCGGGCCTGGCCAGGGCCCGGACGGTATCCTGACTTTC
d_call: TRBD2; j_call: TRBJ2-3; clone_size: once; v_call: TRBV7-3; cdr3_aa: CASSPSGISYVLTDTQYF; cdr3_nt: TGTGCCAGCAGCCCAAGCGGGATTAGCTACGTGCTAACAGATACGCAGTATTTT
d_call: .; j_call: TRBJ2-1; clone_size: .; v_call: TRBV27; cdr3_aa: CASSTTSGNEQFF; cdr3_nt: TGTGCCAGCAGCACTACGAGCGGCAATGAGCAGTTCTTC
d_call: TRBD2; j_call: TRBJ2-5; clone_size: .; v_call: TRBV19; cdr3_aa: CASSIVWTSGGVETQYF; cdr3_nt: TGTGCCAGTAGTATAGTATGGACTAGCGGGGGGGTCGAGACCCAGTACTTC